This TCR beta chain was recorded in a study of response to subunit inactivated influenza vaccine. The length of the CDR3 is 14 residues. Trimming cost V 4 bases and J 4 bases, with 14 bases left between them. Germline CDR1 and CDR2: SGDLS and YYNGEE. The study's findings and limits: The authors suggested that every seasonal influenza vaccination recruits few new T cells.

TCRdb ran MiXCR on the RT-PCR reads and lists one entry per CDR3 protein. Here the sample spans about 650,000 distinct CDR3 sequences, around 15% being singletons. On this clonotype: What it binds is not known.

The chain has TRBV9 and TRBJ1-2; D possibly corresponds to TRBD1 (6 bases). The sequence came from a man aged 50-59 years who received an inactivated influenza vaccine. Specimen: PBMCs from blood, collected 14 days before vaccination. CDR3 loop: CASSLTDRIYGYTF. The CDR3 region has the DNA TGTGCCAGCAGCCTAACCGACAGGATCTATGGCTACACCTTC.